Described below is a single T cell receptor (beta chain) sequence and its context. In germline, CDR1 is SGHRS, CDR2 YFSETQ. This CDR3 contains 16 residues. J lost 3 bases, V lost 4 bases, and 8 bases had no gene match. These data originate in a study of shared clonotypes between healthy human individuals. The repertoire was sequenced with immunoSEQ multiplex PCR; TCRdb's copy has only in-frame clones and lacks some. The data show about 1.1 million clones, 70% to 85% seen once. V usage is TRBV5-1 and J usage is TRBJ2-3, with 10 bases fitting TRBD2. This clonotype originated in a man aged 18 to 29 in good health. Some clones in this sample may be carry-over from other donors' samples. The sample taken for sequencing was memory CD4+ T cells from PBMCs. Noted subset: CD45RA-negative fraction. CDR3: CASSRGASGRTDTQYF. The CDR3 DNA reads TGCGCCAGCAGCCGCGGGGCTAGCGGGAGAACAGATACGCAGTATTTT. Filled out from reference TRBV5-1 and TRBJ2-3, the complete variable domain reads KAGVTQTPRYLIKTRGQQVTLSCSPISGHRSVSWYQQTPGQGLQFLFEYFSETQRNKGNFPGRFSGRQFSNSRSEMNVSTLELGDSALYLCASSRGASGRTDTQYFGPGTRLTVL.